The next 9 T cell receptor beta chains were all read from a single sample in a study of blood T cell repertoires in COVID-19. Clones were read by immunoSEQ multiplex PCR, and TCRdb kept only the in-frame ones, dropping some. The profile covers about 140,000 clones, with 86% appearing a single time and roughly 3.9% taken by the ten largest. Sequences were obtained from PBMCs or T cells enriched from blood (not recorded which). Receptors originate from a man aged 50-60 years who had recovered from COVID-19.

The CDR3 coding sequence is TGTGCCAGCAGTTTATTTAGCGGGGGGGCCGGGTATACGCAGTATTTT. Translation: CASSLFSGGAGYTQYF. The chain employs TRBV28 and TRBJ2-3; 11 bases align to TRBD2. Germline V gene lookup returns CDR1 MDHEN and CDR2 SYDVKM. There are 16 residues in the CDR3. V was clipped by 1 base and J by 7 bases; unmatched bases: 7.

This rearrangement joins TRBV18 to TRBJ2-1; tentatively, D is TRBD2 (6 bases). Deletions cut 1 base from V and 13 bases from J, with 11 bases between. The CDR3 has 12 amino acids. The germline V gene encodes CDR1 KGHSH and CDR2 LQKENI. CDR3 in amino acids: CASSPQEGTQFF. DNA for the CDR3: TGTGCCAGCTCACCACAGGAGGGGACCCAGTTCTTC.

The genes are TRBV7-9 and TRBJ2-7, with 11 bases lining up with TRBD2. This CDR3 contains 17 residues. The ends lost 3 bases at V and 6 bases at J; junction bases unmatched: 13. The V gene's germline CDR1 is SEHNR and CDR2 FQNEAQ (reference sequence). CDR3 sequence (DNA): TGTGCCAGCAGCTTCGGTACTAGCGGGAGATTTAGGAGCGAGCAGTACTTC. Translation: CASSFGTSGRFRSEQYF.

This chain connects TRBV28 to TRBJ1-1; D ambiguous. Germline V gene sequence: CDR1 MDHEN, CDR2 SYDVKM. V lost 5 bases to trimming and J lost 0 bases, with 13 bases between them. The CDR3 length is 15 residues. CDR3 sequence reads: CASSPPSIMNTEAFF. The CDR3 region has the DNA TGTGCCAGCAGTCCGCCCAGTATCATGAACACTGAAGCTTTCTTT.

This clone has only a few counts. The chain is built from TRBV7-3 and TRBJ2-2; D is possibly TRBD1 (6 bases). The germline gives CDR1 SGHTA, CDR2 FQGTGA. V lost 4 bases and J lost 3, with 9 bases in between. The CDR3 covers 14 residues. CDR3 sequence (DNA): TGTGCCAGCAGCTCGGACAGCTACACCGGGGAGCTGTTTTTT. This translates into CASSSDSYTGELFF.

The chain joins TRBV6-1 to TRBJ2-5; D gene unclear. The V and J ends lost 2 bases and 2 bases respectively, with 15 bases between them. CDR1 MNHNS and CDR2 SASEGT come from the germline V gene. CDR3 length: 16 amino acids. The DNA of the CDR3 is TGTGCCAGCAGTGAATCCCCGTCCCCTGCGCAAGAGACCCAGTACTTC. Protein sequence: CASSESPSPAQETQYF.

The rearrangement uses TRBV9 and TRBJ2-7; 7 nucleotides agree with TRBD2. Looked up from germline, CDR1 is SGDLS and CDR2 is YYNGEE. V was clipped by 4 bases and J by 2 bases; unmatched bases: 3. The length of the CDR3 is 13 residues. CDR3 DNA: TGTGCCAGCAGCAGGGCGGGGGCCTACGAGCAGTACTTC. This encodes CASSRAGAYEQYF. The whole variable domain, remainder taken from reference TRBV9 and TRBJ2-7, is DSGVTQTPKHLITATGQRVTLRCSPRSGDLSVYWYQQSLDQGLQFLIQYYNGEERAKGNILERFSAQQFPDLHSELNLSSLELGDSALYFCASSRAGAYEQYFGPGTRLTVT.

The chain uses TRBV18 and TRBJ2-1; 7 nucleotides align to TRBD1. There are 14 residues in the CDR3. The germline gives CDR1 KGHSH, CDR2 LQKENI. Trimming removed 3 bases from V and 12 bases from J; junction bases left unmatched: 11. The CDR3 sequence is CASSPAGTVRRQFF. The CDR3 DNA follows: TGTGCCAGCTCACCCGCCGGGACAGTCCGTCGGCAGTTCTTC.

Regarding this clone: The sample contains more than one DNA sequence encoding this CDR3. The chain combines TRBV19 with TRBJ1-3; no definite D call. Germline loops: CDR1 LNHDA, CDR2 SQIVND (reference sequence). Trimming took 7 bases from V and 0 from J, leaving 10 bases between them. The CDR3 is made up of 14 amino acids. The CDR3 DNA sequence: TGTGCCAGTAAAGAGATCACCTCTGGAAACACCATATATTTT. This gives the protein CASKEITSGNTIYF. The whole variable domain, filled in from reference TRBV19 and TRBJ1-3, reads DGGITQSPKYLFRKEGQNVTLSCEQNLNHDAMYWYRQDPGQGLRLIYYSQIVNDFQKGDIAEGYSVSREKKESFPLTVTSAQKNPTAFYLCASKEITSGNTIYFGEGSWLTVV.